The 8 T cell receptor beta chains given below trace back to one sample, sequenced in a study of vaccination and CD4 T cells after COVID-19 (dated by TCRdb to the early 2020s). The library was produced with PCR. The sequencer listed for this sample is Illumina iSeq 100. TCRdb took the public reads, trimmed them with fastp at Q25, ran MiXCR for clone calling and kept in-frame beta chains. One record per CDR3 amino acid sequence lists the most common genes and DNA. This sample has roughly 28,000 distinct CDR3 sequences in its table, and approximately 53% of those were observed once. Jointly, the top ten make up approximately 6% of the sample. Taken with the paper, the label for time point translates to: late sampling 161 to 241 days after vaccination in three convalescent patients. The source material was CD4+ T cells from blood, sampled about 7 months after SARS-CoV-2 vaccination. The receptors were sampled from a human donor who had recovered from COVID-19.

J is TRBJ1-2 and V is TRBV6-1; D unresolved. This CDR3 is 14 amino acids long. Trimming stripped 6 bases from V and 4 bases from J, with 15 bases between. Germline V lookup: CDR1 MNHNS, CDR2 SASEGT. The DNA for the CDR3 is TGTGCCAGCAGGGCGAGCACATCCCTCTATGGCTACACCTTC. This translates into CASRASTSLYGYTF.

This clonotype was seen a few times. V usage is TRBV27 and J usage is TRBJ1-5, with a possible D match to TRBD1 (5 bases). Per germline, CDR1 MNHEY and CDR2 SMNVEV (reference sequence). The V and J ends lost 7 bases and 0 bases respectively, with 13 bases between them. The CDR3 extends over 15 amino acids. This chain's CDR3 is CASKQGPHSNQPQHF. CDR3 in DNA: TGTGCCAGCAAGCAGGGCCCTCATAGCAATCAGCCCCAGCATTTT.

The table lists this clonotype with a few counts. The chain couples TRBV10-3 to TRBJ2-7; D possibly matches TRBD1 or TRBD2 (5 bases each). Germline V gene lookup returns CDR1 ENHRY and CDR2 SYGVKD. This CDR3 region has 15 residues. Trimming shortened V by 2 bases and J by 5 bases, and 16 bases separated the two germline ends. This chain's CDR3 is CAISEAAQGVDEQYF. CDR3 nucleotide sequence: TGTGCCATCAGTGAGGCCGCGCAGGGAGTAGACGAGCAGTACTTC.

CDR3 residues: CSARGSLVRTDTQYF. The CDR3 DNA reads TGCAGTGCTAGGGGGTCCCTAGTTAGGACAGATACGCAGTATTTT. The chain links TRBV20-1 to TRBJ2-3, with D hard to call. CDR1 DFQATT and CDR2 SNEGSKA come from the germline V gene (reference sequence). The CDR3 has 15 amino acids. V was cut by 3 bases and J by 3 bases, with 16 bases left in between.

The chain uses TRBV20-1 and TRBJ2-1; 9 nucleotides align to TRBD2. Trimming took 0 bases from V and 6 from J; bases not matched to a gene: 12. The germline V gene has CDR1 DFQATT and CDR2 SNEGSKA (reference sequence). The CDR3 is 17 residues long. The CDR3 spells CSARELAGILVGNEQFF. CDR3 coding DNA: TGCAGTGCTAGAGAGCTAGCGGGAATTCTAGTTGGCAATGAGCAGTTCTTC.

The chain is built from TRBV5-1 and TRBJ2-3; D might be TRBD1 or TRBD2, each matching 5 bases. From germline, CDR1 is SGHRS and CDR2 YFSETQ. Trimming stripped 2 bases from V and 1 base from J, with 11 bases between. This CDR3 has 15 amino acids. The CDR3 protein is CASSLPGPGTDTQYF. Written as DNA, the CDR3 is TGCGCCAGCAGCTTACCGGGACCCGGCACAGATACGCAGTATTTT.

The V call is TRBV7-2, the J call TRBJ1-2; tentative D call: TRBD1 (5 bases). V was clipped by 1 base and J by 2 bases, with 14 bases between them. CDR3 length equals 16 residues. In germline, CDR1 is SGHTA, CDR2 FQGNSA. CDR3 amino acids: CASSLVVQGVNYGYTF. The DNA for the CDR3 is TGTGCCAGCAGCTTAGTGGTCCAGGGAGTCAACTATGGCTACACCTTC.

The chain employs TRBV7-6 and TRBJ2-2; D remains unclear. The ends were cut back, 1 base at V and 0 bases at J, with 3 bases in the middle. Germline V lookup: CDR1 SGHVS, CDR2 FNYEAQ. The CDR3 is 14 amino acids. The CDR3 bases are TGTGCCAGCAGCTTAGAGCCGAACACCGGGGAGCTGTTTTTT. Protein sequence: CASSLEPNTGELFF.